This TCR beta chain was recorded in a study of human T cells and chemical hapten exposure. Germline values: CDR1 SEHNR, CDR2 FQNEAQ (reference sequence). Trimming shortened V by 5 bases and J by 4 bases, and 11 bases separated the two germline ends. The CDR3 covers 14 residues. TCRdb recomputed calls from the RACE reads with MiXCR, one row per CDR3 protein. The table has tens of thousands of distinct CDR3 sequences, about 6.8% seen once. Time point here: patch test 1, 2 weeks after DPC sensitization. Noted treatment: therapeutic diphenylcyclopropenone sensitization with weekly scalp DPC. The sequences come from whole blood, collected in connection with sensitization to the hapten diphenylcyclopropenone (DPC). The rearrangement uses TRBV7-9 and TRBJ1-4; D perhaps matches TRBD1 (6 bases). This clonotype was sampled from a woman in her twenties or thirties with alopecia areata. Some clones in this sample may be carry-over from other donors' samples. CDR3 in amino acids: CASSPRGYNEKLFF. The CDR3, as DNA: TGTGCCAGCAGCCCGAGGGGGTATAATGAAAAACTGTTTTTT. Complete variable domain (other parts from reference TRBV7-9 and TRBJ1-4): DTGVSQNPRHKITKRGQNVTFRCDPISEHNRLYWYRQTLGQGPEFLTYFQNEAQLEKSRLLSDRFSAERPKGSFSTLEIQRTEQGDSAMYLCASSPRGYNEKLFFGSGTQLSVL.